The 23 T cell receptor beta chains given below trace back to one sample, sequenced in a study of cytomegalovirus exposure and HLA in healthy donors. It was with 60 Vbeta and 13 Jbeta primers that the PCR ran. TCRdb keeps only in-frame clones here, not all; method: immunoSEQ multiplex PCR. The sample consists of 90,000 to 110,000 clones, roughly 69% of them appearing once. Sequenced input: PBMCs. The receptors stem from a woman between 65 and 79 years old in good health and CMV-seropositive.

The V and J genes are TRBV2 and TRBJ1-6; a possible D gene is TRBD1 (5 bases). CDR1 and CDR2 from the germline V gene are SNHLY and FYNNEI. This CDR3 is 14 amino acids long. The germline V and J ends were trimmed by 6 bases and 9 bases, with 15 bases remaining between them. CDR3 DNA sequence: TGTGCCAGCAGAGTCGGACCGCAGGGTTCACCCCTCCACTTT. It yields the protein CASRVGPQGSPLHF.

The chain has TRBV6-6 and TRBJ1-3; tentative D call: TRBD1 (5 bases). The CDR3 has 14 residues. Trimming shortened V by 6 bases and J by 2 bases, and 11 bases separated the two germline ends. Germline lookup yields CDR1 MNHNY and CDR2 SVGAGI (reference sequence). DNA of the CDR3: TGTGCCAGCAGGGGGGGGGAAGCTGGAAACACCATATATTTT. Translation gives CASRGGEAGNTIYF.

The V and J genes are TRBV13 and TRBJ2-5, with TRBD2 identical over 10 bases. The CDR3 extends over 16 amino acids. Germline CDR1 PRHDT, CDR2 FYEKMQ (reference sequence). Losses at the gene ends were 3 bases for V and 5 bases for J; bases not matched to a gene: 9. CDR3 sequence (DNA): TGTGCCAGCAGCTTGTGGCTAGCGGGGGTCCGGGAGACCCAGTACTTC. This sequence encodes CASSLWLAGVRETQYF.

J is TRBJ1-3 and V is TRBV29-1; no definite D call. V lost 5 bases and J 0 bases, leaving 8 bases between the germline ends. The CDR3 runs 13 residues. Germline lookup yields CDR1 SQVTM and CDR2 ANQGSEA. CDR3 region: CSVSPNSGNTIYF. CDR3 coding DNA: TGCAGCGTTTCGCCTAACTCTGGAAACACCATATATTTT.

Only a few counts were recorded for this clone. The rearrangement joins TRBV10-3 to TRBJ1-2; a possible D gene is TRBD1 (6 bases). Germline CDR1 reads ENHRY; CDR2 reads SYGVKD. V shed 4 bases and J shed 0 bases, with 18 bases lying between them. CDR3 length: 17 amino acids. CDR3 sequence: CAISGADRPTPNYGYTF. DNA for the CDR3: TGTGCCATCAGTGGCGCCGACAGGCCGACTCCTAACTATGGCTACACCTTC.

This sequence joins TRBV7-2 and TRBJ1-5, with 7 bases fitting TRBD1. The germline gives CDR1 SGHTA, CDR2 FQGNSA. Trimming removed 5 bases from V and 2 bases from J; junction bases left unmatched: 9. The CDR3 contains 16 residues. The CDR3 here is CASSPQGLIGNQPQHF. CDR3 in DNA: TGTGCCAGCAGCCCACAGGGGCTAATCGGCAATCAGCCCCAGCATTTT.

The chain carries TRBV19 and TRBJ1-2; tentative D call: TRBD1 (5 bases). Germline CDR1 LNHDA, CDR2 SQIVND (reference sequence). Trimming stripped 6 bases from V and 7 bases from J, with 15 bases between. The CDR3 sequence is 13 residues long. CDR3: CASSPGYNGGYTF. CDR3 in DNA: TGTGCCAGTAGCCCAGGGTACAACGGTGGCTACACCTTC.

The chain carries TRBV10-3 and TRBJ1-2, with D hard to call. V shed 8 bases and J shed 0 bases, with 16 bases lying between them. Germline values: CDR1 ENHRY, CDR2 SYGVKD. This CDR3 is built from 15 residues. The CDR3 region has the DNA TGTGCCATCGGGAGCCCCGGAGGAGCTAACTATGGCTACACCTTC. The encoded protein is CAIGSPGGANYGYTF.

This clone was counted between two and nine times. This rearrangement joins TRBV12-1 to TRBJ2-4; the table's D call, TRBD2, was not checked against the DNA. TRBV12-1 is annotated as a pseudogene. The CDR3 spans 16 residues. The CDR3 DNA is TGTGCCAGCAGAGCGGGTACGGGGGTAGCCAAAAACATTCAGTACTTC. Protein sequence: CASRAGTGVAKNIQYF.

The CDR3 protein is CASSKRGNTIYF. CDR3 in DNA: TGTGCCAGCAGCAAACGGGGAAACACCATATATTTT. This rearrangement joins TRBV5-6 to TRBJ1-3; D unresolved. Germline-derived CDR1 and CDR2 are SGHDT and YYEEEE. The V and J ends lost 4 bases and 4 bases respectively, with 6 bases between them. There are 12 residues in the CDR3.

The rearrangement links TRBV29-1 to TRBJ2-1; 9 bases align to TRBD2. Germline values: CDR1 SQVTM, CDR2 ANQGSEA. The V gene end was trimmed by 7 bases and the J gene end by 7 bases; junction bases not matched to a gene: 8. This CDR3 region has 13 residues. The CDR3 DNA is TGCAGCGGTGGCGGGGGGGCCGGTAATGAGCAGTTCTTC. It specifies CSGGGGAGNEQFF.

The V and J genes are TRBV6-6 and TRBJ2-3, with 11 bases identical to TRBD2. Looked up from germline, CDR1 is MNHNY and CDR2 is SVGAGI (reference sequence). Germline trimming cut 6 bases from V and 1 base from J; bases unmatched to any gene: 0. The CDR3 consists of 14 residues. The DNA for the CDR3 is TGTGCCAGCAGGACTAGCGGGGGCACAGATACGCAGTATTTT. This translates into CASRTSGGTDTQYF.

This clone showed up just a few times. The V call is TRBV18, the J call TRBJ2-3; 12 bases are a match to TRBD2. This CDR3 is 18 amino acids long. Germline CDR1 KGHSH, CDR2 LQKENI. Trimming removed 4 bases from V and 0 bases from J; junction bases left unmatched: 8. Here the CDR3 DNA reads TGTGCCAGCTCACTCCGGACTAGCGGGACCTCTAGCACAGATACGCAGTATTTT. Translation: CASSLRTSGTSSTDTQYF.

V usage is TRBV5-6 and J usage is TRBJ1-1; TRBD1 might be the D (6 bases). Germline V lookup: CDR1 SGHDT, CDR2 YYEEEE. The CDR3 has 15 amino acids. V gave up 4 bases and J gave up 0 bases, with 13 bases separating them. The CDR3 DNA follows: TGTGCCAGCAGCGCCATCGGGGGGCTGAACACTGAAGCTTTCTTT. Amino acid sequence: CASSAIGGLNTEAFF.

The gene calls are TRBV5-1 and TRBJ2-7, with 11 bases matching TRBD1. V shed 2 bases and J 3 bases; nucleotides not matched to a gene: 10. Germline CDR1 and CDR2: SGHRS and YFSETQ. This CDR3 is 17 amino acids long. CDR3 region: CASSFNTGTGGHYEQYF. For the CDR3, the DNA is TGCGCCAGCAGCTTTAATACCGGGACAGGGGGTCACTACGAGCAGTACTTC.

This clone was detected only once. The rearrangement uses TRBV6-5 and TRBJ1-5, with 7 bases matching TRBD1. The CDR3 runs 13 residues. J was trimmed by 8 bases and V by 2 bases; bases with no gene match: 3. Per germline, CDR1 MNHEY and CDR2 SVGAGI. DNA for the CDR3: TGTGCCAGCAGTTACACGCAGGGGGAGCCCCAGCATTTT. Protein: CASSYTQGEPQHF.

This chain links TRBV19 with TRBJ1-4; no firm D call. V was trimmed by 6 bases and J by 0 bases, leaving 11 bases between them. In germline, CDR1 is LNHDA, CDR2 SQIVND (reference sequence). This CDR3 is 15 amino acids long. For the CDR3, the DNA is TGTGCCAGTAGCACCAAACATGCAACTAATGAAAAACTGTTTTTT. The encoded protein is CASSTKHATNEKLFF.

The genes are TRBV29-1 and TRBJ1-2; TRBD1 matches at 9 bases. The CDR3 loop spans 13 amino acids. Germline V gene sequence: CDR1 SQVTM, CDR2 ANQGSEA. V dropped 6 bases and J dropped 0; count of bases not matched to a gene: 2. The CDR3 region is CSVRDRANYGYTF. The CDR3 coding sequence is TGCAGCGTAAGGGACAGGGCTAACTATGGCTACACCTTC.

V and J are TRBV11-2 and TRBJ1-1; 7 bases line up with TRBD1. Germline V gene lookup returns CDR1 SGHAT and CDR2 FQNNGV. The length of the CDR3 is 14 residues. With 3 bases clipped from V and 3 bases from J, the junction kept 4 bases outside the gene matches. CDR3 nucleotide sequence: TGTGCCAGCAGCTTCGGGACAGCCTACACTGAAGCTTTCTTT. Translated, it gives CASSFGTAYTEAFF.

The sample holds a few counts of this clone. This chain's CDR3 is CASRTPPPREYEQYF. CDR3 sequence (DNA): TGTGCCAGCAGGACCCCTCCCCCCAGGGAATACGAGCAGTACTTC. The gene calls are TRBV6-5 and TRBJ2-7, with a tentative D call TRBD1 (5 bases). This CDR3 has 15 residues. Germline CDR1 is MNHEY and CDR2 is SVGAGI. Trimming cost V 6 bases and J 4 bases, with 19 bases left between them.

The DNA of the CDR3 is TGTGCCAGCAGCCAGGGGCTCTACGAGCAGTACTTC. This encodes CASSQGLYEQYF. The rearrangement joins TRBV14 to TRBJ2-7, with a possible D match to TRBD1 (5 bases). This CDR3 region has 12 residues. CDR1 and CDR2 (germline): SGHDN, FVKESK. V was pared by 3 bases and J by 3 bases, with 6 bases between.

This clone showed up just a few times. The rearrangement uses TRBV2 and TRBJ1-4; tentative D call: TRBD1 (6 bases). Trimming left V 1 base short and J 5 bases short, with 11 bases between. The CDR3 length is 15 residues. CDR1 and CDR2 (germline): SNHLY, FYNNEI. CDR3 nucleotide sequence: TGTGCCAGCAGTGAAGAGACAGGAACGAATGAAAAACTGTTTTTT. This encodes CASSEETGTNEKLFF.

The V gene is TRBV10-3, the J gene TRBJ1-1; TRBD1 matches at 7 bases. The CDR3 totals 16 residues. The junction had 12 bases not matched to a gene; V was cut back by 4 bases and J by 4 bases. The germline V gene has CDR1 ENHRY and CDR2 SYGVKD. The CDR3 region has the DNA TGTGCCATCAGTGGACCGGGACAGAAATTTCCCACTGAAGCTTTCTTT. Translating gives CAISGPGQKFPTEAFF.